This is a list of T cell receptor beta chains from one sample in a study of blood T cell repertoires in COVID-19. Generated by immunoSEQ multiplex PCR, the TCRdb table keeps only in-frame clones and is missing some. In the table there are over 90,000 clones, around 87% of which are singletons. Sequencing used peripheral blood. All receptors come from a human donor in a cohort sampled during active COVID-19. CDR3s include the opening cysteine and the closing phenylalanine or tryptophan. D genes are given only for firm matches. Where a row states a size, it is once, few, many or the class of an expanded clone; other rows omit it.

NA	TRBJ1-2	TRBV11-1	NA	TGTGCCAGCAGCTTCTCGGGGTCCTATGGCTACACCTTC	CASSFSGSYGYTF
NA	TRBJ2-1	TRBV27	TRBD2	TGTGCCAGCAGTTCGGGGGGGGAGCAGTTCTTC	CASSSGGEQFF
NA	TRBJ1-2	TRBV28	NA	TGTGCCAGCAGTGACAGCCTCTATGGCTACACCTTC	CASSDSLYGYTF
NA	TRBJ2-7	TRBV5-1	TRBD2	TGCGCCAGCAGCGGTGGGCTAGCGGGGTCCTCCTACGAGCAGTACTTC	CASSGGLAGSSYEQYF
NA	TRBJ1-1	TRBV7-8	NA	TGTGCCAGCAGCTTGGCCCGTGCTGGGTCGGGCACTGAAGCTTTCTTT	CASSLARAGSGTEAFF
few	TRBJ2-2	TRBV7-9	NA	TGTGCCAGCAGCCAGCTTAAAACAGGGTCCACCGGGGAGCTGTTTTTT	CASSQLKTGSTGELFF
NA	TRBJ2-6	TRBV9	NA	TGTGCCAGCAGCGTAGGGTCGTGGAGCTCTGGGGCCAACGTCCTGACTTTC	CASSVGSWSSGANVLTF
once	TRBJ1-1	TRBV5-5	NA	TGTGCCAGCTGGGCTAGGGGCTCTGAAGCTTTCTTT	CASWARGSEAFF
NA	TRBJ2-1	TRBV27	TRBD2	TGTGCCAGCAGTCCGTTAAACGCGGGGGGGAACAATGAGCAGTTCTTC	CASSPLNAGGNNEQFF
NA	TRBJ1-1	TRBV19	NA	TGTGCCAGTAGTAGAGGGTACTCGAACACTGAAGCTTTCTTT	CASSRGYSNTEAFF
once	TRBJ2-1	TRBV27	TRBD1	TGTGCCAGCAGTCCTCTATCGCCAACAGGGGGTATACTCAATGAGCAGTTCTTC	CASSPLSPTGGILNEQFF
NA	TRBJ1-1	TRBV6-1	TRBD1	TGTGCCAGCAGTGAGTCACAGGGGTACACTGAAGCTTTCTTT	CASSESQGYTEAFF
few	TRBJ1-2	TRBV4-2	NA	TGTGCCAGCAGCCAAGAGTCAAGCGGCGACGGCTACACCTTC	CASSQESSGDGYTF
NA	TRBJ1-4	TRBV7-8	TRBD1	TGTGCCAGCAGGCCGGGACAGCTATTTAGGGAAAAACTGTTTTTT	CASRPGQLFREKLFF
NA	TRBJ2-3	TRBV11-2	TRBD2	TGTGCCAGCAGCTCGCCTCACCTAGCGGGGGGTACAGATACGCAGTATTTT	CASSSPHLAGGTDTQYF
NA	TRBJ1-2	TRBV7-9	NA	TGTGCCAGCAGCCATCTGGAAGGGGATCAGTATGGCTACACCTTC	CASSHLEGDQYGYTF
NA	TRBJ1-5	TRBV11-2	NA	TGTGCCAGCAGCTGGAGGGTGGGACAGCCCCAGCATTTT	CASSWRVGQPQHF
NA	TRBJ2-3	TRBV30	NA	TGTGCCTGGAGTCGAGGCGCTAGCACAGATACGCAGTATTTT	CAWSRGASTDTQYF